Listed below are T cell receptor beta chains from one sample, sequenced in a study of control samples from healthy donors and cancer patients. TCRdb keeps only in-frame clones here, not all; method: immunoSEQ multiplex PCR. Of approximately 86,000 clones in the sample, over 85% were seen once. Input material: blood. Every receptor here comes from a woman in her twenties or thirties in good health. Each CDR3 is given with its conserved first and last residue. The D gene is left open where the match is weak. Size values are once, few and many counts, or a class for expanded clones, and some rows have none.

clone size: .; D gene: TRBD1; J gene: TRBJ1-4; V gene: TRBV28; CDR3 protein: CASSSPGTADEKLFF; CDR3 DNA: TGTGCCAGCAGTAGCCCCGGGACAGCTGATGAAAAACTGTTTTTT
clone size: .; D gene: TRBD2; J gene: TRBJ2-5; V gene: TRBV9; CDR3 protein: CASSVSGRLQETQYF; CDR3 DNA: TGTGCCAGCAGCGTTAGCGGGAGGCTACAAGAGACCCAGTACTTC
clone size: .; D gene: TRBD1; J gene: TRBJ1-1; V gene: TRBV6-1; CDR3 protein: CASSEWTGPLKNTEAFF; CDR3 DNA: TGTGCCAGCAGTGAATGGACAGGGCCCCTTAAAAACACTGAAGCTTTCTTT
clone size: .; D gene: .; J gene: TRBJ2-7; V gene: TRBV5-6; CDR3 protein: CASSLSRSSYEQYF; CDR3 DNA: TGTGCCAGCAGCTTGTCCAGAAGCTCCTACGAGCAGTACTTC
clone size: .; D gene: TRBD2; J gene: TRBJ2-3; V gene: TRBV6-5; CDR3 protein: CASSYFFSGSTDTQYF; CDR3 DNA: TGTGCCAGCAGTTATTTTTTTAGCGGGAGCACAGATACGCAGTATTTT
clone size: .; D gene: TRBD1; J gene: TRBJ2-3; V gene: TRBV24-1; CDR3 protein: CATSRTGAADTQYF; CDR3 DNA: TGTGCCACCAGCCGGACAGGGGCGGCAGATACGCAGTATTTT
clone size: .; D gene: TRBD1; J gene: TRBJ2-3; V gene: TRBV19; CDR3 protein: CASNPDRGSDTQYF; CDR3 DNA: TGTGCCAGTAATCCGGACAGGGGGTCAGATACGCAGTATTTT
clone size: .; D gene: .; J gene: TRBJ2-1; V gene: TRBV3-1/TRBV3-2; CDR3 protein: CASSQGGKGEQFF; CDR3 DNA: TGTGCCAGCAGCCAAGGGGGAAAGGGTGAGCAGTTCTTC
clone size: .; D gene: TRBD1; J gene: TRBJ2-6; V gene: TRBV11-2; CDR3 protein: CASSPGQDLSGANVLTF; CDR3 DNA: TGTGCCAGCAGCCCGGGACAGGATCTCTCTGGGGCCAACGTCCTGACTTTC
clone size: .; D gene: .; J gene: TRBJ1-1; V gene: TRBV6-5; CDR3 protein: CASRLVGELTEAFF; CDR3 DNA: TGTGCCAGCAGACTGGTAGGAGAGCTCACTGAAGCTTTCTTT
clone size: .; D gene: TRBD1; J gene: TRBJ1-4; V gene: TRBV6-2/TRBV6-3; CDR3 protein: CASSKDRGNEKLFF; CDR3 DNA: TGTGCCAGCAGTAAGGACAGGGGAAATGAAAAACTGTTTTTT
clone size: .; D gene: TRBD1; J gene: TRBJ1-1; V gene: TRBV7-2; CDR3 protein: CASSEDRTTEAFF; CDR3 DNA: TGTGCCAGCAGCGAGGACAGGACCACTGAAGCTTTCTTT
clone size: .; D gene: .; J gene: TRBJ2-1; V gene: TRBV5-1; CDR3 protein: CASSVFSGNEQFF; CDR3 DNA: TGCGCCAGCAGCGTGTTCTCCGGGAATGAGCAGTTCTTC
clone size: few; D gene: .; J gene: TRBJ2-5; V gene: TRBV11-3; CDR3 protein: CASSLGAALSVTQYF; CDR3 DNA: TGTGCCAGCAGCTTAGGGGCCGCGTTGTCGGTGACCCAGTACTTC
clone size: .; D gene: .; J gene: TRBJ2-2; V gene: TRBV14; CDR3 protein: CASSQWSGELFF; CDR3 DNA: TGTGCCAGCAGCCAATGGAGCGGGGAGCTGTTTTTT
clone size: .; D gene: .; J gene: TRBJ1-6; V gene: TRBV6-1; CDR3 protein: CASSETVSDNSPLHF; CDR3 DNA: TGTGCCAGCAGTGAAACAGTATCAGATAATTCACCCCTCCACTTT
clone size: .; D gene: TRBD1; J gene: TRBJ2-7; V gene: TRBV19; CDR3 protein: CASSIDLRQGLYEQYF; CDR3 DNA: TGTGCCAGTAGTATAGATCTGAGACAGGGTTTATACGAGCAGTACTTC
clone size: .; D gene: TRBD1; J gene: TRBJ1-4; V gene: TRBV30; CDR3 protein: CAWGQGSGNEKLFF; CDR3 DNA: TGTGCCTGGGGACAGGGTTCGGGTAACGAAAAACTGTTTTTT
clone size: .; D gene: TRBD1; J gene: TRBJ1-1; V gene: TRBV11-2; CDR3 protein: CASSFRTGRAEAFF; CDR3 DNA: TGTGCCAGCAGCTTTAGGACAGGGAGGGCTGAAGCTTTCTTT
clone size: .; D gene: .; J gene: TRBJ1-2; V gene: TRBV4-1; CDR3 protein: CASSPTWVSTNYGYTF; CDR3 DNA: TGCGCCAGCAGCCCGACCTGGGTCAGTACTAACTATGGCTACACCTTC
clone size: .; D gene: .; J gene: TRBJ2-1; V gene: TRBV18; CDR3 protein: CASSGTAYNEQFF; CDR3 DNA: TGTGCCAGCTCAGGAACAGCCTACAATGAGCAGTTCTTC
clone size: once; D gene: .; J gene: TRBJ1-5; V gene: TRBV19; CDR3 protein: CASRIDSPNQPQHF; CDR3 DNA: TGTGCCAGTAGGATCGACAGCCCCAATCAGCCCCAGCATTTT
clone size: .; D gene: .; J gene: TRBJ1-6; V gene: TRBV7-3; CDR3 protein: CASSLTSTWRISSPLHF; CDR3 DNA: TGTGCCAGCAGCCTCACCTCCACATGGAGGATATCTTCACCCCTCCACTTT
clone size: .; D gene: .; J gene: TRBJ1-1; V gene: TRBV12-3/TRBV12-4; CDR3 protein: CASSDRKATEAFF; CDR3 DNA: TGTGCCAGCAGTGACAGGAAGGCCACTGAAGCTTTCTTT
clone size: .; D gene: .; J gene: TRBJ2-5; V gene: TRBV24-1; CDR3 protein: CATSQRTGEATQYF; CDR3 DNA: TGTGCCACCAGTCAAAGAACAGGGGAGGCGACCCAGTACTTC
clone size: .; D gene: .; J gene: TRBJ2-7; V gene: TRBV4-1; CDR3 protein: CASSQDLGGSYEQYF; CDR3 DNA: TGCGCCAGCAGCCAAGATTTGGGGGGCTCCTACGAGCAGTACTTC
clone size: .; D gene: TRBD1; J gene: TRBJ1-1; V gene: TRBV19; CDR3 protein: CASRPGGTEAFF; CDR3 DNA: TGTGCCAGTAGGCCAGGGGGCACTGAAGCTTTCTTT
clone size: .; D gene: .; J gene: TRBJ2-1; V gene: TRBV6-5; CDR3 protein: CASSYGGDNNEQFF; CDR3 DNA: TGTGCCAGCAGTTACGGGGGAGATAACAATGAGCAGTTCTTC
clone size: .; D gene: .; J gene: TRBJ1-2; V gene: TRBV27; CDR3 protein: CASRPRVANYGYTF; CDR3 DNA: TGTGCCAGCAGGCCCAGGGTAGCTAACTATGGCTACACCTTC
clone size: .; D gene: .; J gene: TRBJ2-2; V gene: TRBV11-3; CDR3 protein: CASFRGGDTGELFF; CDR3 DNA: TGTGCCAGCTTCAGGGGAGGGGACACCGGGGAGCTGTTTTTT
clone size: .; D gene: .; J gene: TRBJ1-2; V gene: TRBV15; CDR3 protein: CATSSRVSSGYGYTF; CDR3 DNA: TGTGCCACCAGCAGCAGGGTCTCCTCGGGCTATGGCTACACCTTC
clone size: .; D gene: .; J gene: TRBJ2-7; V gene: TRBV12-3/TRBV12-4; CDR3 protein: CASSNYYEQYF; CDR3 DNA: TGTGCCAGCAGTAACTACTACGAGCAGTACTTC
clone size: once; D gene: .; J gene: TRBJ1-2; V gene: TRBV7-2; CDR3 protein: CASSPGEGPFYRYTF; CDR3 DNA: TGTGCCAGCAGTCCCGGGGAGGGGCCCTTCTATCGCTACACCTTC
clone size: few; D gene: .; J gene: TRBJ2-5; V gene: TRBV27; CDR3 protein: CASSLSGYQETQYF; CDR3 DNA: TGTGCCAGCAGTTTATCGGGGTACCAAGAGACCCAGTACTTC
clone size: .; D gene: .; J gene: TRBJ1-5; V gene: TRBV28; CDR3 protein: CASSREINQPQHF; CDR3 DNA: TGTGCCAGCAGCCGGGAGATAAATCAGCCCCAGCATTTT
clone size: .; D gene: .; J gene: TRBJ1-4; V gene: TRBV30; CDR3 protein: CAWSGTWEKLFF; CDR3 DNA: TGTGCCTGGTCGGGGACTTGGGAAAAACTGTTTTTT
clone size: .; D gene: .; J gene: TRBJ1-2; V gene: TRBV4-1; CDR3 protein: CASSQVPRGAVRSGYGYTF; CDR3 DNA: TGCGCCAGCAGCCAAGTCCCTAGGGGGGCGGTCCGGTCGGGCTATGGCTACACCTTC
clone size: .; D gene: .; J gene: TRBJ1-2; V gene: TRBV7-9; CDR3 protein: CASSLALGSTHGYTF; CDR3 DNA: TGTGCCAGCAGCTTAGCTCTGGGAAGTACCCATGGCTACACCTTC
clone size: once; D gene: TRBD2; J gene: TRBJ2-7; V gene: TRBV30; CDR3 protein: CAWSHQLAVEVEQYF; CDR3 DNA: TGTGCCTGGAGTCACCAACTAGCGGTGGAGGTCGAGCAGTACTTC
clone size: .; D gene: .; J gene: TRBJ1-4; V gene: TRBV29-1; CDR3 protein: CSVKTTNEKLFF; CDR3 DNA: TGCAGCGTCAAAACAACTAATGAAAAACTGTTTTTT
clone size: .; D gene: .; J gene: TRBJ1-5; V gene: TRBV14; CDR3 protein: CASSQGRDQPQHF; CDR3 DNA: TGTGCCAGCAGCCAAGGGAGGGATCAGCCCCAGCATTTT